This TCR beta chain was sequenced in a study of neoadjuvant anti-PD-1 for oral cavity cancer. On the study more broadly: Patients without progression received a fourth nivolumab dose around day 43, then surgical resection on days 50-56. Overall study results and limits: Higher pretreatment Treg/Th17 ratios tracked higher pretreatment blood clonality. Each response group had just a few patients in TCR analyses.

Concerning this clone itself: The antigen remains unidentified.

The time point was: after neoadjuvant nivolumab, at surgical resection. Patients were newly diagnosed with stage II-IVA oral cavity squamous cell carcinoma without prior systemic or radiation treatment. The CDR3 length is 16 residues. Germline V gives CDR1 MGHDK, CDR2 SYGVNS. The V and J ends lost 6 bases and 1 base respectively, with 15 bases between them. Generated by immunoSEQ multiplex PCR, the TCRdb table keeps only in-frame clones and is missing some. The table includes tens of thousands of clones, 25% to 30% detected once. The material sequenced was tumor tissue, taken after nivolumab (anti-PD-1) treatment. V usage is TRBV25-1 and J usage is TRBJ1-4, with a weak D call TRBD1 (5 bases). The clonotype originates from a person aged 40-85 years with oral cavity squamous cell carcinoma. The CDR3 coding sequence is TGTGCCAGCAGCGACGGCGCAGGGAGAACTAATGAAAAACTGTTTTTT. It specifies CASSDGAGRTNEKLFF.